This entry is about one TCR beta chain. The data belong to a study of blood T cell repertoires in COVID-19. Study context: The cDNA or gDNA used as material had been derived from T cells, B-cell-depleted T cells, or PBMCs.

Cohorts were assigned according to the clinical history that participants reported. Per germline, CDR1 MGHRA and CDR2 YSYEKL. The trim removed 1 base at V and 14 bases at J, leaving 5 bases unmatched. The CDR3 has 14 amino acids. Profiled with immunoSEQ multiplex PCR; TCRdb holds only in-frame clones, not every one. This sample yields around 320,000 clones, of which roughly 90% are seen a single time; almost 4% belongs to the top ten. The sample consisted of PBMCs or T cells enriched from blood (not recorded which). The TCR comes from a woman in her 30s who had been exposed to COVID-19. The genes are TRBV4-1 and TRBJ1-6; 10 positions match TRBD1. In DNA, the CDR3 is TGCGCCAGCAGCCAAGCCCGGACAGGGGGTGCCCTCCACTTT. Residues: CASSQARTGGALHF.